One sample yielded the 5 T cell receptor beta chains listed below, sequenced in a study of blood T cell repertoires in COVID-19. TCRdb's table, derived via immunoSEQ multiplex PCR, lists solely in-frame clones and lacks some. Counted here are tens of thousands of clones, more than 85% occurring once; the ten biggest clones make up under 4%. Source material: PBMCs or T cells enriched from blood (not recorded which). These receptors originate from a woman in her fifties or sixties who had recovered from COVID-19.

Worth noting for this clone: One end of the junction varies from germline; a read error may be responsible. The chain uses TRBV6-5 and TRBJ1-1; the match to TRBD1 covers 9 bases. Germline loops: CDR1 MNHEY, CDR2 SVGAGI. There are 14 residues in the CDR3. The CDR3 loop reads CASSPDRGNAEAFF. CDR3 bases: TGTGCCAGCAGTCCAGACAGGGGGAACGCTGAAGCTTTCTTT.

The chain recombines TRBV21-1 with TRBJ2-5; the table assigns TRBD1, which was not confirmed against the DNA. TRBV21-1 is shown as a pseudogene. The CDR3 length is 16 residues. The CDR3 region has the DNA TGTGCCAGCAGCAATTCCCCGGACAGGACCGAAGAGACCCAGTACTTC. Translating gives CASSNSPDRTEETQYF.

V and J are TRBV6-6 and TRBJ2-7, with 7 bases fitting TRBD1. The trim removed 5 bases at V and 5 bases at J, leaving 9 bases unmatched. Germline values: CDR1 MNHNY, CDR2 SVGAGI (reference sequence). The CDR3 covers 14 residues. CDR3 sequence reads: CASSTNDRVNEQYF. The DNA of the CDR3 is TGTGCCAGCAGTACAAACGACAGGGTTAACGAGCAGTACTTC.

The rearrangement links TRBV19 to TRBJ1-1; no clear D gene. The CDR3 has 15 amino acids. V was shortened by 1 base and J by 0 bases, with 9 bases between the two germline ends. From germline, CDR1 is LNHDA and CDR2 SQIVND (reference sequence). Here the CDR3 DNA reads TGTGCCAGTAGTATAGGTCCGGGAATGAACACTGAAGCTTTCTTT. Translating gives CASSIGPGMNTEAFF.

The chain recombines TRBV3-1 (or the pseudogene TRBV3-2) with TRBJ2-3, with D unclear. The CDR3 has 12 residues. The germline gives CDR1 LGHDT, CDR2 YNNKEL (reference sequence). Trimming took 1 base from V and 6 from J, leaving 5 bases between them. The CDR3 DNA is TGTGCCAGCAGCCAAGCTGGCGATACGCAGTATTTT. Translation gives CASSQAGDTQYF.